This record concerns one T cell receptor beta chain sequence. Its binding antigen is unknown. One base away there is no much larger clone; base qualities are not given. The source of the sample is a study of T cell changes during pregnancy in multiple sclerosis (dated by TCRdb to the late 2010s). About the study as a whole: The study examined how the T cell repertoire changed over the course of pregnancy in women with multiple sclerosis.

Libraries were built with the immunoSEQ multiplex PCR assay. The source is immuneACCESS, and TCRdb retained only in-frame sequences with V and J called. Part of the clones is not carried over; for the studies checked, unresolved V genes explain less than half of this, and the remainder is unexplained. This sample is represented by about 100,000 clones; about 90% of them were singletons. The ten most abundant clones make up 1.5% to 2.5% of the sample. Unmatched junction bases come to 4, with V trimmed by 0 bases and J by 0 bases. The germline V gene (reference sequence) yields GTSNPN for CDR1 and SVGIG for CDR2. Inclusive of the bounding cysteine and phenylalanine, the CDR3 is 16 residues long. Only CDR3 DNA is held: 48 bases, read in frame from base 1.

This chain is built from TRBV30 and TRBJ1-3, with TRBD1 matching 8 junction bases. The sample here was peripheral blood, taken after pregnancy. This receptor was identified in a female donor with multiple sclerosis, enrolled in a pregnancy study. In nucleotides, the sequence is TGTGCCTGGAGTGTACGGGACAGGAGCTCTGGAAACACCATATATTTT. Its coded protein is CAWSVRDRSSGNTIYF.